The next 19 T cell receptor beta chains were all read from a single sample in a study of Ad26.COV2.S vaccination and SARS-CoV-2 variants. Clones were sequenced by immunoSEQ multiplex PCR, and TCRdb holds only the in-frame ones, with some missing. The table has approximately 350,000 clones, approximately 83% seen once. Treatment specified: some 20 received Ad26.COV2.S at low or high dose, single or two shots; roughly five received placebo; per-sample allocation not given. Day 63 after the first vaccine or placebo injection was the time point for sampling. The material sequenced was peripheral blood, taken in a trial of Ad26.COV2.S vaccine versus placebo. These receptors were obtained from a person aged 18-65 years who received the Ad26.COV2.S COVID-19 vaccine or a placebo.

On this clone itself: Other nucleotide sequences in the sample specify the same CDR3. V usage is TRBV19 and J usage is TRBJ2-7; TRBD1 is a possible D gene (6 bases). Germline V CDR1 and CDR2: LNHDA, SQIVND (reference sequence). CDR3 size: 14 residues. Between the trimmed V and J ends, which lost 6 bases and 0 bases, there was a span of 12 bases. For the CDR3, the DNA is TGTGCCAGTAGCACAGGGCTTAGCTCCTACGAGCAGTACTTC. Translation gives CASSTGLSSYEQYF.

The chain recombines TRBV5-6 with TRBJ2-7, with 9 positions matching TRBD1. The CDR3 covers 14 residues. V gave up 3 bases and J gave up 6 bases; unmatched junction bases: 7. Germline V gene lookup returns CDR1 SGHDT and CDR2 YYEEEE. The CDR3 here is CASSYPGQGPEQYF. CDR3 sequence (DNA): TGTGCCAGCAGCTACCCGGGACAGGGACCCGAGCAGTACTTC.

This clone was detected only once. The chain recombines TRBV6-2 or TRBV6-3 with TRBJ2-7; D is tentatively TRBD1 or TRBD2 (5 bases each). The V end lost 4 bases, the J end lost 1 base, and 11 bases lay between the germline ends. The germline V gene encodes CDR1 MNHEY and CDR2 SVGEGT. The CDR3 covers 14 residues. The CDR3 is CASSSGTGSYEQYF. The CDR3 region has the DNA TGTGCCAGCAGTTCAGGGACGGGTTCCTACGAGCAGTACTTC.

The V call is TRBV19, the J call TRBJ2-7; TRBD1 matches 7 bases. Germline-derived CDR1 and CDR2 are LNHDA and SQIVND (reference sequence). The CDR3 covers 15 residues. J lost 2 bases, V lost 0 bases, and 4 bases had no gene match. The chain's CDR3 is CASSIDGTVTYEQYF. The CDR3 DNA reads TGTGCCAGTAGTATAGATGGGACAGTGACCTACGAGCAGTACTTC.

The chain links TRBV5-4 to TRBJ2-3; a possible D gene is TRBD2 (5 bases). Per the germline V gene, CDR1 is SGHNT and CDR2 is YYREEE (reference sequence). V gave up 2 bases and J gave up 5 bases, with 15 bases separating them. The CDR3 has 15 residues. This chain's CDR3 is CASSLAGPRGDTQYF. The CDR3 coding sequence is TGTGCCAGCAGCTTAGCAGGCCCCCGGGGAGATACGCAGTATTTT.

The rearrangement joins TRBV7-8 to TRBJ1-2; 8 nucleotides align to TRBD1. CDR3 size: 14 residues. The junction had 2 bases not matched to a gene; V was cut back by 2 bases and J by 3 bases. The germline gives CDR1 SGHVS, CDR2 FQNEAQ. In DNA form, the CDR3 reads TGTGCCAGCAGCTTAAGACAGGGGTACTATGGCTACACCTTC. Translated, it gives CASSLRQGYYGYTF.

With regard to this clone: The junction differs from germline at one of its ends, possibly a read error. V usage is TRBV10-3 and J usage is TRBJ1-6; D not resolved. Germline V lookup: CDR1 ENHRY, CDR2 SYGVKD. This CDR3 region has 13 residues. The DNA of the CDR3 is TGTGCCGTCAGGATCTCCTATAATTCACCCCTCCACTTT. Its translation: CAVRISYNSPLHF.

J is TRBJ2-5 and V is TRBV19; tentative D call: TRBD2 (6 bases). CDR1 LNHDA and CDR2 SQIVND come from the germline V gene (reference sequence). This CDR3 is 13 amino acids long. Trimming pared 6 bases from V and 2 bases from J, leaving 10 bases between. CDR3 region: CASRRGRQETQYF. The CDR3 region has the DNA TGTGCCAGTAGGCGGGGCCGGCAAGAGACCCAGTACTTC.

The chain links TRBV5-1 to TRBJ2-1; D is tentatively TRBD1 or TRBD2 (5 bases each). This CDR3 contains 16 residues. Trimming took off 3 bases at V and 5 bases at J, with 18 bases between the two ends. The germline CDR1 and CDR2 sequences are SGHRS and YFSETQ. CDR3 in amino acids: CASSWGSRKADNEQFF. The CDR3, as DNA: TGCGCCAGCAGCTGGGGGTCGAGGAAAGCGGACAATGAGCAGTTCTTC.

In its sample, this clone was seen a few times. The CDR3 sequence: CASSPLQAGMNTEAFF. The CDR3 DNA follows: TGTGCCAGCTCACCACTCCAGGCCGGCATGAACACTGAAGCTTTCTTT. The rearrangement joins TRBV18 to TRBJ1-1; no firm D call. CDR1 is KGHSH and CDR2 is LQKENI in the germline V gene. CDR3 size: 16 residues. Trimming left V 1 base short and J 0 bases short, with 12 bases between.

This clone occurred a few times. J is TRBJ1-5 and V is TRBV4-1, with D possibly TRBD1 on 6 matching bases. Trimming shortened V by 0 bases and J by 6 bases, and 18 bases separated the two germline ends. The CDR3 covers 17 residues. CDR1 is MGHRA and CDR2 is YSYEKL in the germline V gene. The CDR3 loop is CASSQDHTGGVRQPQHF. CDR3 nucleotides: TGCGCCAGCAGCCAAGATCATACCGGGGGCGTACGTCAGCCCCAGCATTTT.

CDR3 loop: CASSPRSVLNTEAFF. The CDR3 DNA sequence: TGTGCCAGCAGCCCCCGGTCGGTCTTGAACACTGAAGCTTTCTTT. The V and J genes are TRBV3-1 (or the pseudogene TRBV3-2) and TRBJ1-1; D uncertain. From germline, CDR1 is LGHDT and CDR2 YNNKEL (reference sequence). V shed 4 bases and J shed 0 bases, with 12 bases lying between them. The CDR3 has 15 residues.

V is TRBV4-1 and J is TRBJ2-5; D call uncertain. The V and J ends lost 2 bases and 3 bases respectively, with 7 bases between them. Germline assignment: CDR1 MGHRA and CDR2 YSYEKL. This CDR3 contains 13 residues. The CDR3 loop reads CASSQPAEETQYF. The CDR3 nucleotides read TGCGCCAGCAGCCAACCAGCCGAAGAGACCCAGTACTTC.

V gene TRBV5-6 combines with J gene TRBJ2-3, with 15 bases lining up with TRBD2. The trim removed 7 bases at V and 6 bases at J, leaving 3 bases unmatched. The CDR3 length is 14 residues. Germline CDR1 SGHDT, CDR2 YYEEEE. CDR3 residues: CASCGTSGGDTQYF. CDR3 DNA: TGTGCCAGCTGCGGGACTAGCGGGGGGGATACGCAGTATTTT.

The chain links TRBV19 to TRBJ1-2, with D unclear. CDR3 size: 12 residues. Germline V gives CDR1 LNHDA, CDR2 SQIVND (reference sequence). V lost 5 bases and J 7 bases, leaving 11 bases between the germline ends. CDR3 DNA sequence: TGTGCCAGTAGTCCCGGCTACCTTGGCTACACCTTC. Translation: CASSPGYLGYTF. Full variable domain (outside the CDR3, taken from reference TRBV19 and TRBJ1-2): DGGITQSPKYLFRKEGQNVTLSCEQNLNHDAMYWYRQDPGQGLRLIYYSQIVNDFQKGDIAEGYSVSREKKESFPLTVTSAQKNPTAFYLCASSPGYLGYTFGSGTRLTVV.

This rearrangement joins TRBV6-5 to TRBJ1-4; TRBD1 is a possible D gene (6 bases). V was cut by 6 bases and J by 14 bases, with 16 bases left in between. Germline CDR1 reads MNHEY; CDR2 reads SVGAGI. This CDR3 has 12 residues. CDR3: CASSGTGAQLFF. DNA for the CDR3: TGTGCCAGCAGCGGTACGGGGGCACAGCTGTTTTTT.

This chain joins TRBV5-4 and TRBJ2-7; 7 nucleotides line up with TRBD1. This CDR3 region has 13 residues. The germline gives CDR1 SGHNT, CDR2 YYREEE (reference sequence). Unmatched junction bases numbered 7, after V lost 4 bases and J lost 6 bases. This CDR3 reads CASSGEHRGEQYF. CDR3 in DNA: TGTGCCAGCAGCGGGGAGCACAGGGGCGAGCAGTACTTC. Based on the CDR3 plus reference TRBV5-4 and TRBJ2-7, the full variable domain is ETGVTQSPTHLIKTRGQQVTLRCSSQSGHNTVSWYQQALGQGPQFIFQYYREEENGRGNFPPRFSGLQFPNYSSELNVNALELDDSALYLCASSGEHRGEQYFGPGTRLTVT.

The rearrangement uses TRBV7-9 and TRBJ2-1; no definite D call. Germline V lookup: CDR1 SEHNR, CDR2 FQNEAQ (reference sequence). The CDR3 has 13 residues. Trimming cost V 2 bases and J 7 bases, with 9 bases left between them. The DNA for the CDR3 is TGTGCCAGCAGCTTATACGAGACTAATGAGCAGTTCTTC. It translates to CASSLYETNEQFF.

This chain joins TRBV30 and TRBJ2-7, with 8 bases identical to TRBD2. The V and J ends lost 3 bases and 5 bases, in that order; junction bases with no gene match: 6. Germline lookup yields CDR1 GTSNPN and CDR2 SVGIG (reference sequence). The CDR3 totals 13 residues. The chain's CDR3 is CAWSAGLANEQYF. The CDR3 coding sequence is TGTGCCTGGAGCGCAGGACTAGCAAACGAGCAGTACTTC.